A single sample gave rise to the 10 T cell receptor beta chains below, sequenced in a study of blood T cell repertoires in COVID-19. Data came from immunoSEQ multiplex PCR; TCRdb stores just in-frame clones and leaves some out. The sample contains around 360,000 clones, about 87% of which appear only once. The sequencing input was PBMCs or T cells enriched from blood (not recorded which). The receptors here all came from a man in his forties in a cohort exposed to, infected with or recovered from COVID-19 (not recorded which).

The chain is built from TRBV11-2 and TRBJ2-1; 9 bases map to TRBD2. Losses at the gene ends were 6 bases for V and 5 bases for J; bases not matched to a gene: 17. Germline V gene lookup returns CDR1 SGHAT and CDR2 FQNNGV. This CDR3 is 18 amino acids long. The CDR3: CASRLGVSAGGRDNEQFF. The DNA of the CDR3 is TGTGCCAGCAGGTTGGGGGTTTCGGCGGGAGGGCGGGACAATGAGCAGTTCTTC.

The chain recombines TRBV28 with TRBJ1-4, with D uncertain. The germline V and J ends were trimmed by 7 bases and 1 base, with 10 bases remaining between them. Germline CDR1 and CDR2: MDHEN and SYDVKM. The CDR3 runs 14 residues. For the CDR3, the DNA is TGTGCCAGCACAATCCCCGGAACTAATGAAAAACTGTTTTTT. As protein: CASTIPGTNEKLFF.

CDR3 nucleotides: TGTGCCAGCAGCTTGGGCAGGGGCAGCTCACCCCTCCACTTT. This translates into CASSLGRGSSPLHF. The rearrangement joins TRBV5-5 to TRBJ1-6; D is perhaps TRBD1 (6 bases). The germline V and J ends were trimmed by 0 bases and 10 bases, with 11 bases remaining between them. The CDR3 has 14 amino acids. The germline V gene encodes CDR1 SGHKS and CDR2 YYEKEE (reference sequence).

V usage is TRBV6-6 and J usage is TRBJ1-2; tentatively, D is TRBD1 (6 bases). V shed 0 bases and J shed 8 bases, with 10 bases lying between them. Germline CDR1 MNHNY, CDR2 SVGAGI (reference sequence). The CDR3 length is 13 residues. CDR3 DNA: TGTGCCAGCAGTTACTCGGGGGCCGGGGGCTACACCTTC. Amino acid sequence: CASSYSGAGGYTF.

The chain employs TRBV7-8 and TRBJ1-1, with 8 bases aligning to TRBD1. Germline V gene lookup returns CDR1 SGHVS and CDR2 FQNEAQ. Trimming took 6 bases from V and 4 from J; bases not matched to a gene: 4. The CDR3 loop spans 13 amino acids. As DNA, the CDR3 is TGTGCCAGCAGATTGACAGGGGCCACTGAAGCTTTCTTT. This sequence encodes CASRLTGATEAFF.

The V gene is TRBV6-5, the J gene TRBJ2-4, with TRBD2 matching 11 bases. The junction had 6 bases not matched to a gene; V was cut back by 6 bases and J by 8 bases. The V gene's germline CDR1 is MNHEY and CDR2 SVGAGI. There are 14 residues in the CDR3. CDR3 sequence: CASRPTSGSDIQYF. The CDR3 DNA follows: TGTGCCAGCAGACCAACTAGCGGGAGTGACATTCAGTACTTC.

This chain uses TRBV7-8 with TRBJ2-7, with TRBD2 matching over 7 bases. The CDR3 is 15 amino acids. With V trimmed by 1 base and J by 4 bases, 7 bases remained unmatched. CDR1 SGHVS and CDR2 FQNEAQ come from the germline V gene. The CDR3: CASSLEGGSVYEQYF. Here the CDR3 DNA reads TGTGCCAGCAGCTTAGAAGGCGGGAGCGTTTACGAGCAGTACTTC.

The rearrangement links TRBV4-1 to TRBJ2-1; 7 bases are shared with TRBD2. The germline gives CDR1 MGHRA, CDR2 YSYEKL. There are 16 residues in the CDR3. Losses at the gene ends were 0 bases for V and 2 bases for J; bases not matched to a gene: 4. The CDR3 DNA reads TGCGCCAGCAGCCAAGAGATCGCGGGAGCCTACAATGAGCAGTTCTTC. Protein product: CASSQEIAGAYNEQFF.

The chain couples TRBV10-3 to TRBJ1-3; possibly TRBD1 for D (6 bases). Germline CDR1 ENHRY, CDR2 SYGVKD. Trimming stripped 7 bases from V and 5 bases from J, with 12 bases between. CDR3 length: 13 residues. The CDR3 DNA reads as TGTGCCATCATGGGCGGGGGGCGAAACACCATATATTTT. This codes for CAIMGGGRNTIYF.

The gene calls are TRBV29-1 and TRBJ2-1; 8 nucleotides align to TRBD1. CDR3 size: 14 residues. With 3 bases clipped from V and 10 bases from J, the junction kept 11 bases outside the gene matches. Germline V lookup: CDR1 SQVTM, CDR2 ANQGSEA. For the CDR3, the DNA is TGCAGCGTTGATTCAGGGGACAGGTCCTTCGAGCAGTTCTTC. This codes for CSVDSGDRSFEQFF.